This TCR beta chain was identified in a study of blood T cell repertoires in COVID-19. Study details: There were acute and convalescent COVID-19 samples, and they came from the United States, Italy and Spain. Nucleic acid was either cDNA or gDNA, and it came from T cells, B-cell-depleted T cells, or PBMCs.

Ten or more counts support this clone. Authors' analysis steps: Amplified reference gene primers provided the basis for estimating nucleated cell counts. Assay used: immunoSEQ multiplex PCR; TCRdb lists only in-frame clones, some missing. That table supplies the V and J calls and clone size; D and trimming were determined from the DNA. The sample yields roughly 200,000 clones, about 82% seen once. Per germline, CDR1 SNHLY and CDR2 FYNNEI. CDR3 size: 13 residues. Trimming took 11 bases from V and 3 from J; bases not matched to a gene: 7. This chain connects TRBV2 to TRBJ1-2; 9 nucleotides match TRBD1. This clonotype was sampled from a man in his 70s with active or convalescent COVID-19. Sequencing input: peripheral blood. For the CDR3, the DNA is TGTGCCGGAGGGACAGGGTTAGACTATGGCTACACCTTC. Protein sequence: CAGGTGLDYGYTF.